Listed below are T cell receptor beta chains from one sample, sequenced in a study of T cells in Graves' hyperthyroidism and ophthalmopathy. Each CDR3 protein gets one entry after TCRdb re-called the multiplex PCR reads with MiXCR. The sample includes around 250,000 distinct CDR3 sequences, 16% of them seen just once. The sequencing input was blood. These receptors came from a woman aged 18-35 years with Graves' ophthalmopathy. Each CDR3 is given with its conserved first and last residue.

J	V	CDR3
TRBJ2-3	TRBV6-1	CASSSSGSLADTQYF
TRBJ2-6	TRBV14	CASSQDRSVAYSGANVLTF
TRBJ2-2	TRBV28	CASRHRSPGELFF
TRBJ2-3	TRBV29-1	CSVCLIGTSGRATDTQYF
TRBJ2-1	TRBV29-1	CSVSYPGTSGSTYNEQFF
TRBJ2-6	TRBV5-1	CASSLVGLSGANVLTF
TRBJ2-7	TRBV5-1	CASSRILAGNYEQYF
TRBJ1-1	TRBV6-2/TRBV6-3	CASFDGGNTEAFF
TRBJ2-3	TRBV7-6	CASSFRLAGVADTQYF
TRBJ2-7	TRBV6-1	CASSERLAGSTRVYEQYF
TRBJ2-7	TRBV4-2	CASSQLRTGDNYEQYF
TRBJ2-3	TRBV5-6	CASSYRPSTDTQYF
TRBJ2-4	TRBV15	CATSPGGAGDIQYF
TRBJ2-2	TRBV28	CASSSMDSNTGELFF
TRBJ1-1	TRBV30	CARSRALTGTEAFF
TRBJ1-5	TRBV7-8	CASSSDTGSGNQPQHF
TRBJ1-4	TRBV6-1	CASRMLNEKLFF
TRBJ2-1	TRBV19	CASTLGLAAYNEQFF
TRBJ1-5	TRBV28	CASSLLERQPQHF
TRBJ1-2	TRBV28	CASSQLNYGYTF
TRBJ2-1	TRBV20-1	CSARAARRTGINEQFF
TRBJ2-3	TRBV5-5	CASNRQGTSDTQYF
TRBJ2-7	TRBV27	CASSLGRAGEQYF
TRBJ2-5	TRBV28	CASSSSRDSPYF
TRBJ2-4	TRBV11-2	CASSPRTGLAKNIQYF
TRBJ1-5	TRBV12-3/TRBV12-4	CASSLEEGDQPQHF
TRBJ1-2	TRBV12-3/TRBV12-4	CASRQGADYGYTF
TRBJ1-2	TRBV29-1	CSVGTGGHYGYTF
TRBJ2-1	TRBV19	CASSRVAGGTNEQFF
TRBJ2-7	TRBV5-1	CASSLTPGPYEQYF
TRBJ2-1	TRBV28	CASSRAYNEQFF
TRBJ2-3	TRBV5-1	CASSLRGQGPDTQYF
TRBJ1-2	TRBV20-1	CSAGPGQGSGYTF
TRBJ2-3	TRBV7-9	CASSWISGTSTDTQYF
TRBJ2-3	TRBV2	CATLTDGTDTQYF
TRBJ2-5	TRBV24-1	CATSDMTDTQYF
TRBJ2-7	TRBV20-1	CSASGGPIFDEQYF
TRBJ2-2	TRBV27	CASSLSLTGRRTGELFF
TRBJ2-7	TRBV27	CASSLSGQTYEQYF
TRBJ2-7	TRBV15	CATSRGTSGRYEQYF
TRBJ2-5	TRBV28	CASSSLGTGSPQETQYF
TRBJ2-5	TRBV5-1	CASSPGQGARETQYF
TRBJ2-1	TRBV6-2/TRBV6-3	CASSIAGGASNEQFF
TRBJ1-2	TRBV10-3	CAIRRDSPALSGYTF
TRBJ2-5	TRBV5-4	CASSTKTGQETQYF
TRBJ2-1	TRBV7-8	CASSLPGLAANEQFF
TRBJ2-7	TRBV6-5	CASSYSSWTNSYEQYF
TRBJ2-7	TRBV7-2	CASTAAGTSYEQYF
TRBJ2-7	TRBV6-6	CASSYMGTSYEQYF
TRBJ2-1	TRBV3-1	CASSQVGPGQGSYNEQFF
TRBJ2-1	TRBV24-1	CATSDFGGSSYNEQFF
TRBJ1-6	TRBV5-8	CASSLGVYNSPLHF
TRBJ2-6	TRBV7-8	CASSLAGGPGANVLTF